The clone carrying this TCR beta chain showed up just a few times. Participants' own reports of clinical history determined their cohort assignment. The study counted Cohort 3 donors as recovered given two negative PCRs, clearance, or symptom resolution. The data were taken from a study of blood T cell repertoires in COVID-19. About the research overall: PBMCs, B-cell-depleted T cells, or T cells were the source of the cDNA or gDNA that made up the material.

Data came from immunoSEQ multiplex PCR; TCRdb stores just in-frame clones and leaves some out. The sample records 85,000 to 130,000 clones, approximately 86% being singletons. The sample was PBMCs or T cells enriched from blood (not recorded which). The receptor was isolated from a woman in her forties or fifties who had recovered from COVID-19.

CDR3 DNA: TGTGCCAGCAGCTTCGACAGGACCACTGAAGCTTTCTTT. Translating it yields CASSFDRTTEAFF. The chain has TRBV7-3 and TRBJ1-1, with D maybe TRBD1 (6 bases). This CDR3 is 13 amino acids long. The germline V gene has CDR1 SGHTA and CDR2 FQGTGA. The V end was cut by 3 bases, the J end by 4 bases, with 9 bases between.